These T cell receptor beta chains were read from a single sample in a study of radiotherapy plus CTLA-4 blockade in lung cancer. Clones were sequenced by immunoSEQ multiplex PCR, and TCRdb holds only the in-frame ones, with some missing. The data show roughly 88,000 clones, roughly 85% seen once. This sample comprised peripheral blood, obtained from a patient treated with radiotherapy plus ipilimumab. Receptor source: a human donor with non-small cell lung cancer who had stable disease on radiotherapy plus ipilimumab. CDR3s include the opening cysteine and the closing phenylalanine or tryptophan. The size of a clone is reported for some rows only, either as once, few or many, or as a class for expanded clones.

J: TRBJ1-2
V: TRBV21-1
size: few
length: 10
CDR3: CASSQAAVIF

J: TRBJ1-2
V: TRBV27
size: NA
length: 16
CDR3: CASSFSPPGPSYGYTF

J: TRBJ1-3
V: TRBV27
size: NA
length: 16
CDR3: CASSSLPRGSGNTIYF

J: TRBJ2-2
V: TRBV9
size: NA
length: 15
CDR3: CASSVAGDGFGELFF

J: TRBJ1-5
V: TRBV2
size: NA
length: 13
CDR3: CASRDYSNQPQHF

J: TRBJ2-2
V: TRBV9
size: NA
length: 17
CDR3: CASSVATIGVNTGELFF

J: TRBJ1-1
V: TRBV9
size: NA
length: 18
CDR3: CASSALPTGSSSNTEAFF

J: TRBJ2-2
V: TRBV10-2
size: NA
length: 16
CDR3: CASSESQGQRERELFF

J: TRBJ1-3
V: TRBV30
size: once
length: 14
CDR3: CAWKGQGAGNTIYF

J: TRBJ2-3
V: TRBV5-4
size: NA
length: 14
CDR3: CASSLRKGEDTQYF